This is a list of T cell receptor beta chains from one sample in a study of T cells in Graves' hyperthyroidism and ophthalmopathy. TCRdb itself ran the multiplex PCR reads through MiXCR, one entry per CDR3 protein. The profile covers approximately 690,000 distinct CDR3 sequences, with around 13% appearing a single time and roughly an eighth taken by the ten largest. The sequenced sample was blood. These receptor sequences come from a woman in her forties or fifties with Graves' ophthalmopathy. The CDR3 runs from the conserved cysteine through the conserved F or W. D genes are given only for firm matches. Clone size appears in some rows only: once, few, many, or a class for an expanded clone.

V gene: TRBV7-9; J gene: TRBJ1-2; clone size: few; D gene: NA; CDR3 protein: CASGKPDDGTYGYTF; CDR3 DNA: TGTGCCAGCGGCAAGCCCGATGACGGAACCTATGGCTACACCTTC
V gene: TRBV6-6; J gene: TRBJ2-2; clone size: few; D gene: NA; CDR3 protein: CASSYLNTGELFF; CDR3 DNA: TGTGCCAGCAGTTACCTAAACACCGGGGAGCTGTTTTTT
V gene: TRBV7-8; J gene: TRBJ1-3; clone size: NA; D gene: TRBD1; CDR3 protein: CASSPDRAGGNTIYF; CDR3 DNA: TGTGCCAGCAGCCCGGACAGGGCAGGAGGAAACACCATATATTTT
V gene: TRBV3-1; J gene: TRBJ2-1; clone size: many; D gene: NA; CDR3 protein: CASSQNLTRHTEQFF; CDR3 DNA: TGTGCCAGCAGCCAAAACCTGACACGCCATACCGAGCAGTTCTTC
V gene: TRBV28; J gene: TRBJ2-2; clone size: NA; D gene: NA; CDR3 protein: CASRKGEPGELFF; CDR3 DNA: TGTGCCAGCAGGAAGGGGGAGCCCGGGGAGCTGTTTTTT
V gene: TRBV7-9; J gene: TRBJ2-3; clone size: NA; D gene: TRBD1; CDR3 protein: CASSSGIDGQGTDTQYF; CDR3 DNA: TGTGCCAGCAGCTCCGGGATCGATGGACAGGGCACAGATACGCAGTATTTT
V gene: TRBV29-1; J gene: TRBJ1-3; clone size: few; D gene: NA; CDR3 protein: CSVVQSSGNTIYF; CDR3 DNA: TGCAGCGTTGTGCAGAGCTCTGGAAACACCATATATTTT
V gene: TRBV28; J gene: TRBJ1-6; clone size: few; D gene: NA; CDR3 protein: CASSLFSSPLHF; CDR3 DNA: TGTGCCAGCAGTTTATTTAGTTCACCCCTCCACTTT
V gene: TRBV12-3/TRBV12-4; J gene: TRBJ2-3; clone size: many; D gene: NA; CDR3 protein: CASSLAPGPNTDTQYF; CDR3 DNA: TGTGCCAGCAGTTTAGCGCCCGGGCCAAACACAGATACGCAGTATTTT
V gene: TRBV20-1; J gene: TRBJ2-1; clone size: many; D gene: NA; CDR3 protein: CSAYRDRSYNEQFF; CDR3 DNA: TGCAGTGCATATCGGGACCGCTCCTACAATGAGCAGTTCTTC
V gene: TRBV7-2; J gene: TRBJ1-3; clone size: many; D gene: NA; CDR3 protein: CASSNYQGAGNTIYF; CDR3 DNA: TGTGCCAGCAGCAACTACCAGGGTGCTGGAAACACCATATATTTT